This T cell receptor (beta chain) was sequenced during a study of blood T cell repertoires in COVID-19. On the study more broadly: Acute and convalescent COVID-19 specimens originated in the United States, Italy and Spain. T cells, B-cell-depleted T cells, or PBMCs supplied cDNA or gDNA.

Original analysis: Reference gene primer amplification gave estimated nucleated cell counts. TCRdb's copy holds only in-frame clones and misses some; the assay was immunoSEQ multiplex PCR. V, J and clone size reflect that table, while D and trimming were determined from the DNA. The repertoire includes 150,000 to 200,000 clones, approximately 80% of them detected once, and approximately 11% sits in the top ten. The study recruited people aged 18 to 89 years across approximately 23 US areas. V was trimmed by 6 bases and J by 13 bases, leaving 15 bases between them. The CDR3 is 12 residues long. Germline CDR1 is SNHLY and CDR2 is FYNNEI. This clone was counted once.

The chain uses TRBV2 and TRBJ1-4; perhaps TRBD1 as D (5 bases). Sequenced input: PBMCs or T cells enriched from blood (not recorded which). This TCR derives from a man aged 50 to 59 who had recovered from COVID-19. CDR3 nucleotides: TGTGCCAGCAGACCCGGTCGGGGGGGACTGTTTTTT. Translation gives CASRPGRGGLFF. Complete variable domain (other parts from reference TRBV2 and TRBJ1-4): EPEVTQTPSHQVTQMGQEVILRCVPISNHLYFYWYRQILGQKVEFLVSFYNNEISEKSEIFDDQFSVERPDGSNFTLKIRSTKLEDSAMYFCASRPGRGGLFFGSGTQLSVL.